The 29 T cell receptor beta chains in this list originate from one sample, sequenced in a study of cytotoxic CD8 clonotypes in ibrutinib-treated CLL (dated by TCRdb to about 2021). Library creation used the immunoSEQ multiplex PCR assay. Held by TCRdb, this immuneACCESS table contains in-frame sequences only and omits some clones. Under half of the omission traces to an unresolved V gene where checked; the cause of the rest is unknown. This sample gives some 150,000 clones in total; approximately 80% of them show up just once. The ten largest account for approximately 5.1% of the sample. The sample's time point, from its label and the paper: approximately 2 years on ibrutinib. This material consisted of PBMCs, taken after 24 months of ibrutinib treatment. Source of these receptors: a human donor with chronic lymphocytic leukemia.

The chain recombines TRBV10-3 with TRBJ2-2; the match to TRBD2 covers 8 bases. CDR1 is ENHRY and CDR2 is SYGVKD in the germline V gene. V was clipped by 10 bases and J by 6 bases; unmatched bases: 10. The CDR3 spans 14 residues. For the CDR3, the DNA is TGTGCCACGGGGCCGGGACTAGGGTCCGGGGAGCTGTTTTTT. Encoded protein: CATGPGLGSGELFF.

V and J are TRBV6-1 and TRBJ1-4; a weak D match, TRBD1 (5 bases). This CDR3 has 15 residues. Germline CDR1 is MNHNS and CDR2 is SASEGT. Trimming took 4 bases from V and 3 from J, leaving 12 bases between them. The CDR3 sequence is CASSGQTAANEKLFF. The CDR3 nucleotides are TGTGCCAGCAGTGGGCAGACAGCCGCTAATGAAAAACTGTTTTTT.

The V gene is TRBV19, the J gene TRBJ2-3, with 8 bases matching TRBD2. The trim removed 9 bases at V and 6 bases at J, leaving 8 bases unmatched. In germline, CDR1 is LNHDA, CDR2 SQIVND (reference sequence). The CDR3 extends over 13 amino acids. For the CDR3, the DNA is TGTGCCAGCCGCGGGAGGCCCGTGGATACGCAGTATTTT. Residues: CASRGRPVDTQYF.

This clone has only one observation. The chain carries TRBV18 and TRBJ2-1; D uncertain. The CDR3 is 14 amino acids. Looked up from germline, CDR1 is KGHSH and CDR2 is LQKENI. V was shortened by 3 bases and J by 8 bases, with 14 bases between the two germline ends. This CDR3 reads CASSPPLTRDEQFF. In nucleotides, the CDR3 is TGTGCCAGCTCACCCCCGTTAACCCGCGATGAGCAGTTCTTC.

CDR3: CSVDRGIYGYTF. CDR3 DNA sequence: TGCAGCGTTGATCGGGGCATCTATGGCTACACCTTC. The chain links TRBV29-1 to TRBJ1-2; maybe TRBD1 (5 bases). Germline assignment: CDR1 SQVTM and CDR2 ANQGSEA. Deletions cut 3 bases from V and 4 bases from J, with 9 bases between. The CDR3 is 12 amino acids.

This rearrangement joins TRBV6-6 to TRBJ2-1, with TRBD2 matching over 13 bases. This CDR3 is built from 16 residues. Germline trimming cut 6 bases from V and 6 bases from J; bases unmatched to any gene: 8. In germline, CDR1 is MNHNY, CDR2 SVGAGI (reference sequence). CDR3 sequence: CASSPPGLAGTNEQFF. In DNA form, the CDR3 reads TGTGCCAGCAGCCCCCCGGGACTAGCGGGAACCAATGAGCAGTTCTTC.

The chain employs TRBV29-1 and TRBJ1-1; 10 positions agree with TRBD1. The V gene's germline CDR1 is SQVTM and CDR2 ANQGSEA. This CDR3 is built from 15 residues. V shed 6 bases and J 3 bases; nucleotides not matched to a gene: 10. The chain's CDR3 is CSVERQGAMDTEAFF. In nucleotides, the CDR3 is TGCAGCGTGGAAAGACAGGGGGCGATGGACACTGAAGCTTTCTTT.

This clone was seen only once. The V and J genes are TRBV30 and TRBJ2-7; D might be TRBD1 (5 bases). Trimming cost V 2 bases and J 2 bases, with 10 bases left between them. The CDR3 consists of 13 residues. Germline CDR1 reads GTSNPN; CDR2 reads SVGIG (reference sequence). CDR3 in DNA: TGTGCCTGGAGTAGGGGCAGTCCCTACGAGCAGTACTTC. Translation: CAWSRGSPYEQYF.

This sequence joins TRBV19 and TRBJ1-5, with TRBD1 matching 10 bases. V lost 5 bases, J lost 0 bases, and 1 base stayed unmatched. Germline assignment: CDR1 LNHDA and CDR2 SQIVND (reference sequence). The CDR3 is made up of 15 amino acids. CDR3 region: CASSRDRGSNQPQHF. The DNA for the CDR3 is TGTGCCAGTAGTCGGGACAGGGGTAGCAATCAGCCCCAGCATTTT.

J is TRBJ2-2 and V is TRBV25-1, with D perhaps matching TRBD1 (5 bases). From germline, CDR1 is MGHDK and CDR2 SYGVNS. Between the trimmed V and J ends, which lost 1 base and 5 bases, there was a span of 11 bases. The CDR3 is made up of 15 amino acids. The CDR3 region has the DNA TGTGCCAGCAGTGAATTCGGCAGGGATACCGGGGAGCTGTTTTTT. It specifies CASSEFGRDTGELFF. The full variable domain, with the rest looked up from reference TRBV25-1 and TRBJ2-2, is EADIYQTPRYLVIGTGKKITLECSQTMGHDKMYWYQQDPGMELHLIHYSYGVNSTEKGDLSSESTVSRIRTEHFPLTLESARPSHTSQYLCASSEFGRDTGELFFGEGSRLTVL.

V usage is TRBV5-1 and J usage is TRBJ2-7, with D perhaps matching TRBD2 (7 bases). V was shortened by 3 bases and J by 6 bases, with 16 bases between the two germline ends. The CDR3 length is 14 residues. Germline V gene data show CDR1 as SGHRS and CDR2 as YFSETQ. The CDR3 sequence: CASSSWGGPSEQYF. The CDR3 nucleotides are TGCGCCAGCAGCTCCTGGGGGGGGCCCAGCGAGCAGTACTTC.

The rearrangement uses TRBV10-2 and TRBJ1-5; D remains ambiguous. V lost 10 bases, J lost 4 bases, and 11 bases lay in between. CDR1 is WSHSY, CDR2 SAAADI, per germline. This CDR3 region has 12 residues. CDR3 loop: CATAGQNQPQHF. As DNA, the CDR3 is TGCGCCACCGCGGGCCAAAATCAGCCCCAGCATTTT.

The CDR3 DNA follows: TGTGCCAGCAGGCAGGACGTCTTAGGCGGGGAGCTGTTTTTT. As protein: CASRQDVLGGELFF. This rearrangement joins TRBV5-4 to TRBJ2-2; D unresolved. Trimming removed 5 bases from V and 7 bases from J, with 15 bases in between. The CDR3 loop spans 14 amino acids. The germline gives CDR1 SGHNT, CDR2 YYREEE (reference sequence).

This chain joins TRBV7-2 and TRBJ2-1, with D tentatively TRBD2 (6 bases). This CDR3 spans 16 amino acids. Trimming took 0 bases from V and 5 from J, leaving 14 bases between them. In germline, CDR1 is SGHTA, CDR2 FQGNSA. CDR3: CASSLAGKRADNEQFF. DNA of the CDR3: TGTGCCAGCAGCTTAGCGGGCAAGCGGGCAGACAATGAGCAGTTCTTC.

The chain has TRBV19 and TRBJ1-5; 7 bases align to TRBD1. This CDR3 is 13 amino acids long. Looked up from germline, CDR1 is LNHDA and CDR2 is SQIVND (reference sequence). Unmatched junction bases numbered 3, after V lost 10 bases and J lost 0 bases. CDR3 protein: CATQGVSNQPQHF. The CDR3 DNA reads as TGTGCCACGCAGGGGGTTAGCAATCAGCCCCAGCATTTT.

In its sample, this clone was seen a few times. The chain links TRBV19 to TRBJ1-5; 9 bases align to TRBD1. This CDR3 is 14 amino acids long. The germline V gene has CDR1 LNHDA and CDR2 SQIVND (reference sequence). V shed 6 bases and J 1 base; nucleotides not matched to a gene: 1. The chain's CDR3 is CASSGTGSNQPQHF. The CDR3 coding sequence is TGTGCCAGTAGCGGGACAGGGAGCAATCAGCCCCAGCATTTT.

The chain employs TRBV13 and TRBJ2-3; D remains unclear. Germline V CDR1 and CDR2: PRHDT, FYEKMQ (reference sequence). Trimming removed 4 bases at V and 6 bases at J, with 11 bases between. The CDR3 is 13 residues long. CDR3 bases: TGTGCCAGCAGCTCTAGACCCGTCGATACGCAGTATTTT. It specifies CASSSRPVDTQYF.

The chain links TRBV30 to TRBJ2-1, with D unclear. Per the germline V gene, CDR1 is GTSNPN and CDR2 is SVGIG (reference sequence). The CDR3 contains 15 residues. V shed 2 bases and J shed 5 bases, with 16 bases lying between them. CDR3 sequence (DNA): TGTGCCTGGAGTCCCAAGGTCACTGCTGACAATGAGCAGTTCTTC. Translation gives CAWSPKVTADNEQFF.

The rearrangement links TRBV4-3 to TRBJ1-2; 7 positions match TRBD1. Germline V gene data show CDR1 as LGHNA and CDR2 as YSLEER. The CDR3 is 13 residues long. V dropped 6 bases and J dropped 5; count of bases not matched to a gene: 6. The CDR3 bases are TGCGCCAGCAGGGGCAGGGGGACATATGGCTACACCTTC. Translated: CASRGRGTYGYTF.

This clone was seen only once. The CDR3 loop reads CASSLGVGYEQYF. Written as DNA, the CDR3 is TGTGCCAGCAGCTTAGGAGTCGGCTACGAGCAGTACTTC. V and J are TRBV7-2 and TRBJ2-7; unclear D gene. This CDR3 has 13 residues. Trimming stripped 1 base from V and 3 bases from J, with 7 bases between. Per the germline V gene, CDR1 is SGHTA and CDR2 is FQGNSA.

The V call is TRBV18, the J call TRBJ2-3; D not certain. The CDR3 runs to 14 residues. The V gene's germline CDR1 is KGHSH and CDR2 LQKENI. Trimming pared 3 bases from V and 1 base from J, leaving 8 bases between. The CDR3: CASSPIGRTDTQYF. The CDR3 DNA is TGTGCCAGCTCACCGATAGGACGCACAGATACGCAGTATTTT.

The chain couples TRBV18 to TRBJ1-5; D is uncertain. This CDR3 has 15 amino acids. Germline lookup yields CDR1 KGHSH and CDR2 LQKENI. Trimming cost V 2 bases and J 4 bases, with 12 bases left between them. The CDR3 DNA reads TGTGCCAGCTCACCAGCTGTAGCGGGGAATCAGCCCCAGCATTTT. This gives the protein CASSPAVAGNQPQHF.

The chain recombines TRBV7-6 with TRBJ2-5; D unclear. CDR1 is SGHVS and CDR2 is FNYEAQ in the germline V gene. The V end lost 8 bases, the J end lost 5 bases, and 6 bases lay between the germline ends. The CDR3 is 10 residues long. CDR3 nucleotide sequence: TGTGCCAGCGGGCGTGAGACCCAGTACTTC. It specifies CASGRETQYF.

This chain connects TRBV25-1 to TRBJ2-4; D remains ambiguous. Deletions cut 2 bases from V and 2 bases from J, with 1 base between. Germline V gene sequence: CDR1 MGHDK, CDR2 SYGVNS. CDR3 length equals 12 residues. The chain's CDR3 is CASSEPKNIQYF. The CDR3, as DNA: TGTGCCAGCAGTGAACCCAAAAACATTCAGTACTTC.

V usage is TRBV7-2 and J usage is TRBJ2-7; 8 bases agree with TRBD2. The V segment lost 7 bases and the J segment 3 bases; nucleotides outside the gene matches: 17. This CDR3 is built from 17 residues. In germline, CDR1 is SGHTA, CDR2 FQGNSA. The CDR3 loop is CASTLGGGLGAIYEQYF. CDR3 sequence (DNA): TGTGCCAGCACCCTAGGGGGGGGACTAGGGGCCATCTACGAGCAGTACTTC.

This CDR3 is CASSQDWGTGELFF. Here the CDR3 DNA reads TGTGCCAGCAGCCAAGATTGGGGCACCGGGGAGCTGTTTTTT. The J gene is TRBJ2-2, the V gene TRBV4-2; D gene ambiguous. Looked up from germline, CDR1 is LGHNA and CDR2 is YNFKEQ. V lost 0 bases and J lost 4, with 6 bases in between. This CDR3 has 14 amino acids.

V gene TRBV5-1 combines with J gene TRBJ2-3; D is ambiguous. Germline loops: CDR1 SGHRS, CDR2 YFSETQ. The CDR3 length is 13 residues. V was clipped by 1 base and J by 2 bases, with 5 bases between them. In DNA form, the CDR3 reads TGCGCCAGCAGCTTGACCGCCACAGATACGCAGTATTTT. This sequence encodes CASSLTATDTQYF.

This clone was counted at least ten times. This chain joins TRBV5-1 and TRBJ2-2, with TRBD2 matching over 11 bases. Germline V gene lookup returns CDR1 SGHRS and CDR2 YFSETQ. The CDR3 contains 19 residues. J gave up 2 bases and V 0 bases, and 9 bases lay outside the gene matches. CDR3 nucleotides: TGCGCCAGCAGCTTGGAGGGGACTAGCGGAGCCCTTAACACCGGGGAGCTGTTTTTT. Translating gives CASSLEGTSGALNTGELFF.

This rearrangement joins TRBV28 to TRBJ2-5; the D gene is possibly TRBD2 (7 bases). V gave up 2 bases and J gave up 5 bases, with 15 bases separating them. From germline, CDR1 is MDHEN and CDR2 SYDVKM. The CDR3 covers 15 residues. For the CDR3, the DNA is TGTGCCAGCAGTTTACTAGCGGAAGGGGGGGAGACCCAGTACTTC. Protein: CASSLLAEGGETQYF.